This T cell receptor beta chain was retrieved from a study of technical replicates of blood from a few donors. Repertoires were generated with immunoSEQ multiplex PCR, while TCRdb's copy carries only in-frame clones and drops some. Found here are roughly 74,000 clones, roughly nine tenths of them singletons; the top ten hold roughly 0.4%. This CDR3 has 15 residues. Losses at the gene ends were 3 bases for V and 2 bases for J; bases not matched to a gene: 6. Per the germline V gene, CDR1 is SGHRS and CDR2 is YFSETQ. The specimen was T cells isolated from PBMCs. This clonotype was sampled from a human donor in good health. This chain connects TRBV5-1 to TRBJ2-3; 7 nucleotides match TRBD2. CDR3 residues: CASSSSGVHTDTQYF. The CDR3 nucleotides read TGCGCCAGCAGCTCGAGCGGGGTCCACACAGATACGCAGTATTTT. Full variable domain (missing parts from reference TRBV5-1 and TRBJ2-3): KAGVTQTPRYLIKTRGQQVTLSCSPISGHRSVSWYQQTPGQGLQFLFEYFSETQRNKGNFPGRFSGRQFSNSRSEMNVSTLELGDSALYLCASSSSGVHTDTQYFGPGTRLTVL.